Listed here are 26 T cell receptor beta chains from one sample, sequenced in a study of cytomegalovirus exposure and HLA in healthy donors. The PCR contained 60 Vbeta and 13 Jbeta primers. Here immunoSEQ multiplex PCR was the method, and the copy in TCRdb shows in-frame clones only, minus some. The data show 85,000 to 100,000 clones, over 65% seen once. What was sequenced was PBMCs. These receptor sequences come from a man between 60 and 75 years old in good health and CMV-seropositive.

The rearrangement links TRBV4-1 to TRBJ1-6, with TRBD1 matching 10 bases. Germline V CDR1 and CDR2: MGHRA, YSYEKL. The length of the CDR3 is 16 residues. V trimming: 1 base; J trimming: 7 bases; junction bases outside the gene matches: 4. The CDR3 sequence: CASSQGGQGENSPLHF. The CDR3 nucleotides read TGCGCCAGCAGCCAAGGAGGACAGGGGGAAAATTCACCCCTCCACTTT.

J is TRBJ2-5 and V is TRBV4-2; TRBD1 aligns across 7 bases. V lost 2 bases to trimming and J lost 2 bases; unmatched junction nucleotides: 5. The V gene's germline CDR1 is LGHNA and CDR2 YNFKEQ. CDR3 length: 15 residues. The CDR3 region has the DNA TGTGCCAGCAGCCAACCACAGGGGAATCAAGAGACCCAGTACTTC. Residues: CASSQPQGNQETQYF.

This chain joins TRBV30 and TRBJ2-7, with D perhaps matching TRBD1 (5 bases). CDR1 GTSNPN and CDR2 SVGIG come from the germline V gene (reference sequence). The germline V and J ends were trimmed by 2 bases and 6 bases, with 14 bases remaining between them. This CDR3 has 13 residues. CDR3 DNA sequence: TGTGCCTGGAGTCGGACATCCACGGTCGAGCAGTACTTC. Translated: CAWSRTSTVEQYF.

As for this clone: The identical CDR3 is also encoded by other nucleotide sequences in the sample. The rearrangement joins TRBV27 to TRBJ2-7; no reliable D call. CDR1 is MNHEY and CDR2 is SMNVEV in the germline V gene (reference sequence). Trimming shortened V by 0 bases and J by 3 bases, and 6 bases separated the two germline ends. The length of the CDR3 is 13 residues. The CDR3 DNA follows: TGTGCCAGCAGTTTATCAGCGAACTACGAGCAGTACTTC. Translating it yields CASSLSANYEQYF.

The chain has TRBV28 and TRBJ1-1; 7 bases align to TRBD1. V lost 7 bases and J lost 8; bases outside the gene matches: 7. This CDR3 contains 12 residues. Germline values: CDR1 MDHEN, CDR2 SYDVKM. CDR3 nucleotide sequence: TGTGCCAGCACCCAACAGGGGAAAGAAGCTTTCTTT. Translation gives CASTQQGKEAFF. The variable domain in full, completed from reference TRBV28 and TRBJ1-1, reads DVKVTQSSRYLVKRTGEKVFLECVQDMDHENMFWYRQDPGLGLRLIYFSYDVKMKEKGDIPEGYSVSREKKERFSLILESASTNQTSMYLCASTQQGKEAFFGQGTRLTVV.

This rearrangement joins TRBV6-5 to TRBJ1-4, with TRBD1 as a possible D gene (5 bases). V shed 7 bases and J shed 8 bases, with 17 bases lying between them. The CDR3 contains 14 residues. Germline-derived CDR1 and CDR2 are MNHEY and SVGAGI. The CDR3, as DNA: TGTGCCAGCATGGGACCGGGAGGGAACGAAAAACTGTTTTTT. The encoded protein is CASMGPGGNEKLFF.

This clone was detected only once. This rearrangement joins TRBV7-2 to TRBJ2-3; 8 nucleotides agree with TRBD2. This CDR3 is 16 amino acids long. Germline CDR1 SGHTA, CDR2 FQGNSA. V dropped 7 bases and J dropped 3; count of bases not matched to a gene: 12. The CDR3 sequence is CASTPLTGGFTDTQYF. The CDR3 bases are TGTGCCAGCACCCCGTTGACGGGGGGGTTTACAGATACGCAGTATTTT.

This sequence joins TRBV27 and TRBJ1-1; unclear D gene. Germline assignment: CDR1 MNHEY and CDR2 SMNVEV (reference sequence). The length of the CDR3 is 14 residues. V was cut by 2 bases and J by 1 base, with 8 bases left in between. The DNA for the CDR3 is TGTGCCAGCAGTTTAACTCTCACGAACACTGAAGCTTTCTTT. Translation: CASSLTLTNTEAFF.

This clone was observed a few times. The same CDR3 can be traced to other DNA sequences in this sample. The chain carries TRBV19 and TRBJ2-2, with 8 positions matching TRBD1. This CDR3 contains 19 residues. CDR1 is LNHDA and CDR2 is SQIVND in the germline V gene (reference sequence). Trimming cost V 5 bases and J 3 bases; bases outside gene matches: 17. CDR3 protein: CASSPGTGLLTPYTGELFF. The CDR3 DNA is TGTGCCAGTAGTCCCGGGACAGGTCTACTAACTCCTTACACCGGGGAGCTGTTTTTT. Full variable domain (rest looked up from reference TRBV19 and TRBJ2-2): DGGITQSPKYLFRKEGQNVTLSCEQNLNHDAMYWYRQDPGQGLRLIYYSQIVNDFQKGDIAEGYSVSREKKESFPLTVTSAQKNPTAFYLCASSPGTGLLTPYTGELFFGEGSRLTVL.

V and J are TRBV9 and TRBJ2-7; D is uncertain. Trimming took 0 bases from V and 3 from J, leaving 10 bases between them. This CDR3 is 14 amino acids long. CDR1 is SGDLS, CDR2 YYNGEE, per germline. This CDR3 reads CASSVDQAHYEQYF. CDR3 nucleotides: TGTGCCAGCAGCGTAGACCAGGCACACTACGAGCAGTACTTC.

The chain employs TRBV2 and TRBJ1-6; perhaps TRBD1 as D (5 bases). V was pared by 3 bases and J by 9 bases, with 24 bases between. This CDR3 is built from 18 residues. Germline CDR1 is SNHLY and CDR2 is FYNNEI. CDR3: CASSDTSATGPLGSPLHF. CDR3 bases: TGTGCCAGCAGTGATACCTCAGCAACAGGACCCCTGGGTTCACCCCTCCACTTT. The full variable domain, rest sourced from reference TRBV2 and TRBJ1-6, is EPEVTQTPSHQVTQMGQEVILRCVPISNHLYFYWYRQILGQKVEFLVSFYNNEISEKSEIFDDQFSVERPDGSNFTLKIRSTKLEDSAMYFCASSDTSATGPLGSPLHFGNGTRLTVT.

This chain uses TRBV7-9 with TRBJ2-7, with 7 nucleotides matching TRBD1. Germline-derived CDR1 and CDR2 are SEHNR and FQNEAQ (reference sequence). V gave up 1 base and J gave up 9 bases; unmatched junction bases: 6. The CDR3 is made up of 13 amino acids. CDR3: CASSLDARGRQYF. The DNA of the CDR3 is TGTGCCAGCAGCTTAGACGCCAGGGGGAGGCAGTACTTC.

The V call is TRBV7-9, the J call TRBJ1-6; 7 bases line up with TRBD1. Germline-derived CDR1 and CDR2 are SEHNR and FQNEAQ (reference sequence). The CDR3 sequence is 15 residues long. J lost 7 bases, V lost 5 bases, and 8 bases had no gene match. CDR3: CASSPPTGQNSPLHF. The CDR3 DNA is TGTGCCAGCAGCCCCCCGACAGGGCAGAATTCACCCCTCCACTTT. Filled out from reference TRBV7-9 and TRBJ1-6, the complete variable domain reads DTGVSQNPRHKITKRGQNVTFRCDPISEHNRLYWYRQTLGQGPEFLTYFQNEAQLEKSRLLSDRFSAERPKGSFSTLEIQRTEQGDSAMYLCASSPPTGQNSPLHFGNGTRLTVT.

The chain links TRBV4-1 to TRBJ2-5, with D maybe TRBD2 (7 bases). Germline V gives CDR1 MGHRA, CDR2 YSYEKL. V was pared by 4 bases and J by 5 bases, with 14 bases between. This CDR3 spans 14 amino acids. The CDR3 DNA is TGCGCCAGCAGCCCCCGGGGGGCGTGGGAGACCCAGTACTTC. The encoded protein is CASSPRGAWETQYF.

J is TRBJ1-4 and V is TRBV19, with unresolved D. CDR3 size: 13 residues. Germline lookup yields CDR1 LNHDA and CDR2 SQIVND (reference sequence). Trimming shortened V by 3 bases and J by 6 bases, and 8 bases separated the two germline ends. The CDR3 DNA reads TGTGCCAGTAGTATGCCGGGGTATGAAAAACTGTTTTTT. It codes for CASSMPGYEKLFF.

This rearrangement joins TRBV7-9 to TRBJ1-2, with a tentative D call TRBD1 (6 bases). Trimming removed 0 bases at V and 4 bases at J, with 18 bases between. This CDR3 contains 17 residues. CDR1 is SEHNR, CDR2 FQNEAQ, per germline (reference sequence). The CDR3 bases are TGTGCCAGCAGCTTAGCCCCTACAGGGAAAGTTTCCTATGGCTACACCTTC. Encoded protein: CASSLAPTGKVSYGYTF.

This clone was found a few times. The rearrangement uses TRBV6-5 and TRBJ2-5; 7 bases map to TRBD2. Looked up from germline, CDR1 is MNHEY and CDR2 is SVGAGI. The V gene end was trimmed by 6 bases and the J gene end by 5 bases; junction bases not matched to a gene: 6. The length of the CDR3 is 13 residues. CDR3 in amino acids: CASSRTRAETQYF. CDR3 sequence (DNA): TGTGCCAGCAGCCGGACTAGGGCTGAGACCCAGTACTTC.

In this sample, this clone turned up once. The chain has TRBV5-5 and TRBJ2-7, with D maybe TRBD1 (6 bases). Germline lookup yields CDR1 SGHKS and CDR2 YYEKEE (reference sequence). V lost 4 bases to trimming and J lost 2 bases, with 19 bases between them. CDR3 length: 16 residues. The CDR3 protein is CASSASLQGLPYEQYF. CDR3 in DNA: TGTGCCAGCAGCGCCTCTCTACAGGGCCTTCCCTACGAGCAGTACTTC.

As concerns this clone: The same CDR3 can be traced to other DNA sequences in this sample. The chain has TRBV6-4 and TRBJ2-3, with 12 bases lining up with TRBD2. The CDR3 runs 15 residues. Trimming at V came to 6 bases and at J to 3 bases, leaving 4 bases not matched to a gene. Germline V gives CDR1 MRHNA, CDR2 SNTAGT. The CDR3 nucleotides are TGTGCCAGCAGCGAAACTAGCGGGGGGACAGATACGCAGTATTTT. Its translation is CASSETSGGTDTQYF.

The chain has TRBV6-5 and TRBJ1-1, with D uncertain. This CDR3 is 15 amino acids long. Per germline, CDR1 MNHEY and CDR2 SVGAGI. V gave up 0 bases and J gave up 2 bases, with 10 bases separating them. The DNA for the CDR3 is TGTGCCAGCAGTTACTCTCACGGGGTAAACACTGAAGCTTTCTTT. It yields the protein CASSYSHGVNTEAFF.

The gene calls are TRBV28 and TRBJ2-3, with D possibly matching TRBD2 (5 bases). Germline values: CDR1 MDHEN, CDR2 SYDVKM. This CDR3 is 12 amino acids long. V lost 5 bases and J 6 bases, leaving 9 bases between the germline ends. As DNA, the CDR3 is TGTGCCAGCAGTCTAGCAGCCGATACGCAGTATTTT. It encodes CASSLAADTQYF.

This clone has at least ten counts. The chain uses TRBV19 and TRBJ1-6, with D tentatively TRBD1 (6 bases). Germline assignment: CDR1 LNHDA and CDR2 SQIVND (reference sequence). The ends were cut back, 2 bases at V and 14 bases at J, with 16 bases in the middle. The length of the CDR3 is 14 residues. This CDR3 is CASSITGQPPTLHF. As DNA, the CDR3 is TGTGCCAGTAGTATAACAGGACAGCCTCCAACCCTCCACTTT.

CDR3 sequence: CAISINPQGRETQYF. Here the CDR3 DNA reads TGTGCCATCAGTATTAACCCCCAGGGTAGGGAGACCCAGTACTTC. This chain links TRBV10-3 with TRBJ2-5, with D perhaps matching TRBD1 (5 bases). The V gene's germline CDR1 is ENHRY and CDR2 SYGVKD. CDR3 length equals 15 residues. V lost 5 bases to trimming and J lost 5 bases, with 18 bases between them.

This sequence joins TRBV2 and TRBJ2-7; TRBD2 agrees at 14 bases. V was pared by 6 bases and J by 0 bases, with 13 bases of the junction left unmatched. This CDR3 spans 19 amino acids. CDR1 and CDR2 from the germline V gene are SNHLY and FYNNEI. The CDR3 sequence: CASSLPGLAGARSSYEQYF. CDR3 DNA sequence: TGTGCCAGCAGCTTACCGGGACTAGCGGGGGCCCGATCCTCCTACGAGCAGTACTTC.

The chain combines TRBV7-3 with TRBJ1-1; D may be TRBD1 (6 bases). The germline V gene encodes CDR1 SGHTA and CDR2 FQGTGA. This CDR3 comprises 13 residues. The V and J ends lost 4 bases and 2 bases respectively, with 8 bases between them. CDR3 DNA: TGTGCCAGCAGCTCGGACAGCAACACTGAAGCTTTCTTT. Amino acids: CASSSDSNTEAFF.

The chain is built from TRBV5-4 and TRBJ2-1, with 10 nucleotides matching TRBD1. Germline V gives CDR1 SGHNT, CDR2 YYREEE (reference sequence). J gave up 7 bases and V 3 bases, and 7 bases lay outside the gene matches. This CDR3 has 15 amino acids. The CDR3, as DNA: TGTGCCAGCAGCTGGACAGGGGGGGGTAATAATGAGCAGTTCTTC. Protein: CASSWTGGGNNEQFF.